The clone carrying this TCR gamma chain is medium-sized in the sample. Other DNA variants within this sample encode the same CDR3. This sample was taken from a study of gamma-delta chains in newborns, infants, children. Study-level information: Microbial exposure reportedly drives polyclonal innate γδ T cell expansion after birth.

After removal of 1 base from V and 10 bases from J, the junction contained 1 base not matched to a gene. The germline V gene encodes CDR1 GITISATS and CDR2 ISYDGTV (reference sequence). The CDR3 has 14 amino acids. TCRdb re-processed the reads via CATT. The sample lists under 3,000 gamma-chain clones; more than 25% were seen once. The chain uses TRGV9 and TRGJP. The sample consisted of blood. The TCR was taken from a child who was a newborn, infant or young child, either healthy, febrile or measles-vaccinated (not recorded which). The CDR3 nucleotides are TGTGCCTTGTGGGAGGTTTTGGGCAAAAAAATCAAGGTATTT. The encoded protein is CALWEVLGKKIKVF.